The rows below give T cell receptor beta chains drawn from one sample of a study of blood T cell repertoires in COVID-19. Assay: immunoSEQ multiplex PCR; the TCRdb copy retains only in-frame clones and omits some. This sample has almost 70,000 clones; about nine tenths occur once, and the top ten carry approximately 6.8%. The sequenced material came from peripheral blood. These receptors came from a woman in her 70s with acute or convalescent COVID-19. Each CDR3 is given with its conserved first and last residue. Each record gives: D gene, V gene, J gene, clone size, CDR3 protein. The D gene is left open where the match is weak. Size is omitted from some rows. Given values are once, few, many or a class for expanded clones.

D gene: TRBD2; V gene: TRBV28; J gene: TRBJ2-1; clone size: -; CDR3 protein: CASSPRLAPRNEQFF
D gene: -; V gene: TRBV6-5; J gene: TRBJ1-1; clone size: -; CDR3 protein: CASGIPGHTNTEAFF
D gene: -; V gene: TRBV29-1; J gene: TRBJ2-7; clone size: -; CDR3 protein: CSVDGDYEQYF
D gene: -; V gene: TRBV30; J gene: TRBJ2-7; clone size: -; CDR3 protein: CAWSGSAVGEQYF
D gene: -; V gene: TRBV18; J gene: TRBJ1-2; clone size: -; CDR3 protein: CASSLRLDSLF
D gene: TRBD1; V gene: TRBV6-2/TRBV6-3; J gene: TRBJ1-2; clone size: -; CDR3 protein: CASSYPRQGSYGYTF
D gene: TRBD2; V gene: TRBV18; J gene: TRBJ2-7; clone size: few; CDR3 protein: CASSQGLAGAPFDF
D gene: -; V gene: TRBV12-3/TRBV12-4; J gene: TRBJ1-5; clone size: once; CDR3 protein: CASSFGNQPQHF
D gene: -; V gene: TRBV15; J gene: TRBJ2-7; clone size: -; CDR3 protein: CATSRSDEDFSYEQYF
D gene: -; V gene: TRBV21-1; J gene: TRBJ1-1; clone size: -; CDR3 protein: CASSKALARAFF
D gene: -; V gene: TRBV28; J gene: TRBJ1-2; clone size: once; CDR3 protein: CASRVANGGYTF